The 19 T cell receptor beta chains below come from one sample, sequenced in a study of shared clonotypes between healthy human individuals. Only in-frame clones appear in the TCRdb table, and some are missing; sequencing was by immunoSEQ multiplex PCR. The table has about 2 million clones, 85% to 95% seen once; the top ten hold 0.9% to 1.5%. The naive CD8 population came from CD45RO-negative cells selected for CCR7, without terminally differentiated effector memory CD45RA+ cells. What was sequenced was naive CD8+ T cells sorted from blood. Every receptor here comes from a man younger than 30 in good health.

V gene TRBV5-6 combines with J gene TRBJ1-1; TRBD1 is a possible D gene (6 bases). The CDR3 totals 14 residues. Trimming stripped 4 bases from V and 4 bases from J, with 14 bases between. Germline V gives CDR1 SGHDT, CDR2 YYEEEE. The DNA for the CDR3 is TGTGCCAGCAGCCCAGGGGTCGCAACCACTGAAGCTTTCTTT. Translating it yields CASSPGVATTEAFF.

As concerns this clone: The same CDR3 also results from other DNA sequences found in this sample. V gene TRBV5-1 combines with J gene TRBJ1-1; D remains ambiguous. The CDR3 is 12 amino acids. Germline values: CDR1 SGHRS, CDR2 YFSETQ. Trimming shortened V by 4 bases and J by 1 base, and 5 bases separated the two germline ends. The CDR3 DNA follows: TGCGCCAGCAGCGCAGAGAACACTGAAGCTTTCTTT. It yields the protein CASSAENTEAFF.

This rearrangement joins TRBV4-1 to TRBJ2-7, with 10 bases lining up with TRBD2. Germline V lookup: CDR1 MGHRA, CDR2 YSYEKL. This CDR3 is built from 16 residues. Trimming cost V 2 bases and J 0 bases; bases outside gene matches: 4. In nucleotides, the CDR3 is TGCGCCAGCAGCCAAAGACTAGCGGGCAGCTCCTACGAGCAGTACTTC. Protein: CASSQRLAGSSYEQYF.

This chain joins TRBV7-9 and TRBJ2-2; no definite D call. The V and J ends lost 2 bases and 6 bases respectively, with 10 bases between them. CDR3 size: 14 residues. Germline lookup yields CDR1 SEHNR and CDR2 FQNEAQ (reference sequence). The chain's CDR3 is CASSLSDVSGELFF. For the CDR3, the DNA is TGTGCCAGCAGCTTAAGCGATGTATCCGGGGAGCTGTTTTTT.

V usage is TRBV7-8 and J usage is TRBJ1-1; D unresolved. The germline V gene encodes CDR1 SGHVS and CDR2 FQNEAQ. Trimming removed 4 bases from V and 4 bases from J, with 13 bases in between. This CDR3 has 14 residues. The CDR3 sequence is CASSSKQPPTEAFF. In nucleotides, the CDR3 is TGTGCCAGCAGCTCTAAACAACCCCCCACTGAAGCTTTCTTT.

This clone was picked up one time. This chain uses TRBV6-4 with TRBJ2-7, with TRBD1 as a possible D gene (5 bases). V dropped 3 bases and J dropped 3 bases, with 9 bases sitting between them. The CDR3 totals 13 residues. Germline loops: CDR1 MRHNA, CDR2 SNTAGT. The CDR3 loop reads CASSEDMGYEQYF. CDR3 DNA sequence: TGTGCCAGCAGTGAGGACATGGGCTACGAGCAGTACTTC.

The chain employs TRBV12-5 and TRBJ2-2; 9 bases align to TRBD2. The CDR3 has 15 amino acids. Germline V lookup: CDR1 LGHNT, CDR2 FRNRAP. V was clipped by 9 bases and J by 1 base; unmatched bases: 6. CDR3 nucleotides: TGTGCTAGATCGTTAGCGGGAGAGAACACCGGGGAGCTGTTTTTT. This encodes CARSLAGENTGELFF.

The chain links TRBV2 to TRBJ2-1, with TRBD2 matching over 8 bases. This CDR3 spans 13 amino acids. Germline V lookup: CDR1 SNHLY, CDR2 FYNNEI. J lost 15 bases, V lost 1 base, and 8 bases had no gene match. The CDR3 nucleotides are TGTGCCAGCAGTGAAGATAGGCGGGAGGACGTGTTCTTC. This translates into CASSEDRREDVFF.

The gene calls are TRBV19 and TRBJ1-5; D remains ambiguous. Trimming removed 7 bases from V and 5 bases from J, with 9 bases in between. This CDR3 contains 12 residues. Per germline, CDR1 LNHDA and CDR2 SQIVND (reference sequence). CDR3 loop: CASKGGYQPQHF. CDR3 in DNA: TGTGCCAGTAAAGGCGGCTATCAGCCCCAGCATTTT.

CDR3 nucleotides: TGTGCCAGCTCACCGGAAGGGGAAGGGGAGACCCAGTACTTC. Its translation is CASSPEGEGETQYF. V gene TRBV18 combines with J gene TRBJ2-5, with D perhaps TRBD1 (5 bases). The CDR3 is 14 residues long. Trimming cost V 3 bases and J 5 bases, with 13 bases left between them. Germline-derived CDR1 and CDR2 are KGHSH and LQKENI.

V usage is TRBV29-1 and J usage is TRBJ1-1; 9 nucleotides align to TRBD1. The CDR3 consists of 13 residues. Trimming removed 6 bases from V and 4 bases from J; junction bases left unmatched: 6. The germline CDR1 and CDR2 sequences are SQVTM and ANQGSEA. This CDR3 is CSVLQGASTEAFF. CDR3 sequence (DNA): TGCAGCGTCTTACAGGGGGCTAGCACTGAAGCTTTCTTT.

Notes on this clone: Other DNA sequences in this sample translate to the same CDR3. CDR3 residues: CASSYASGYEQYF. In nucleotides, the CDR3 is TGTGCCAGCAGTTATGCCTCAGGCTACGAGCAGTACTTC. The gene calls are TRBV6-5 and TRBJ2-7, with D uncertain. Trimming pared 3 bases from V and 3 bases from J, leaving 9 bases between. Germline V gene sequence: CDR1 MNHEY, CDR2 SVGAGI. This CDR3 region has 13 residues.

The chain couples TRBV16 to TRBJ2-7; D possibly corresponds to TRBD2 (5 bases). The V gene lost 2 bases and the J gene lost 0 bases, with 8 bases spanning the gap. This CDR3 is built from 14 residues. Germline CDR1 is KGHSY and CDR2 is FQNENV. CDR3 coding DNA: TGTGCCAGCAGCCAACCGGGAATCTCCTACGAGCAGTACTTC. It translates to CASSQPGISYEQYF.

Worth noting for this clone: This likely comes from a read error, as the CDR3 has no conserved phenylalanine or tryptophan at its end. The limits of the CDR3 on the DNA are not certain, so only TCRdb's listed CDR3 is given. V and J are TRBV5-6 and TRBJ1-1; the listed D gene, TRBD1, was not tested against the DNA. In germline, CDR1 is SGHDT, CDR2 YYEEEE. The CDR3 spans 12 amino acids, including both terminal residues. The CDR3: CASSAHVGVGTV.

The gene calls are TRBV7-2 and TRBJ2-2, with TRBD1 matching 9 bases. The CDR3 is 16 amino acids. The trim removed 6 bases at V and 5 bases at J, leaving 10 bases unmatched. The V gene's germline CDR1 is SGHTA and CDR2 FQGNSA. This CDR3 is CASSFMGTGLTGELFF. The DNA of the CDR3 is TGTGCCAGCAGTTTTATGGGGACAGGGTTAACCGGGGAGCTGTTTTTT.

The chain combines TRBV7-9 with TRBJ2-7; 13 positions agree with TRBD2. The germline V gene encodes CDR1 SEHNR and CDR2 FQNEAQ (reference sequence). The CDR3 sequence is 16 residues long. The trim removed 5 bases at V and 3 bases at J, leaving 7 bases unmatched. CDR3 loop: CASSPSLAGGIYEQYF. The CDR3 DNA follows: TGTGCCAGCAGCCCCTCACTAGCGGGGGGGATCTACGAGCAGTACTTC.

In regard to this clone: The sample holds other DNA sequences that translate to the same CDR3. The rearrangement joins TRBV6-1 to TRBJ2-7, with D possibly being TRBD1 or TRBD2 (6 bases each). The CDR3 runs 13 residues. The germline V gene has CDR1 MNHNS and CDR2 SASEGT. The V end lost 6 bases, the J end lost 3 bases, and 12 bases lay between the germline ends. The CDR3 reads CASRPGASYEQYF. CDR3 DNA sequence: TGTGCCAGCAGGCCGGGGGCAAGCTACGAGCAGTACTTC.

The chain couples TRBV28 to TRBJ2-7; no clear D. CDR1 MDHEN and CDR2 SYDVKM come from the germline V gene. Between the trimmed V and J ends, which lost 2 bases and 3 bases, there was a span of 20 bases. The CDR3 has 17 amino acids. The CDR3 DNA follows: TGTGCCAGCAGTTTAAAATCCCCGTGGCAGGAGAACTACGAGCAGTACTTC. Translated: CASSLKSPWQENYEQYF.

The gene calls are TRBV5-1 and TRBJ2-3; D gene uncertain. The germline V and J ends were trimmed by 5 bases and 1 base, with 11 bases remaining between them. Germline CDR1 and CDR2: SGHRS and YFSETQ. The CDR3 covers 14 residues. DNA for the CDR3: TGCGCCAGCAGTGCTTCCCTAGGCACAGATACGCAGTATTTT. It translates to CASSASLGTDTQYF.